This T cell receptor beta chain stems from a study of long-term antiretroviral therapy in people with HIV (dated by TCRdb to 2021 to 2024). About the investigation overall: Collection of the earliest samples took place about a decade ahead of the 2015 WHO recommendation for immediate ART, at a time when ART was typically delayed until CD4 counts fell. A retrospective serial study tested whether changes in peripheral blood TRB repertoire composition and diversity were associated with ART initiation and durable HIV suppression. A total of roughly 180 cryopreserved PBMC samples were contributed to the cohort by 30 adults with confirmed HIV infection, with samples collected serially over a mean of approximately six years (range 1-12). Of the 30 participants with HIV, about a dozen were female. No cross-contamination during QIAcube processing turned up in test extractions that ran a monoclonal T-cell line alongside around 32 polyclonal samples. Study-wide conclusions, independent of this receptor: Starting ART was linked to a significant rise in TRB diversity, yet even with long-term ART the diversity remained significantly lower than in transplant donor controls. The samples span the years 2004 to 2017, and the ART regimens used may be less effective than current regimens. Expanded TRB clones identified before ART initiation dominated the repertoire across all time points, though the dominance fluctuated and decreased in many PLHIV after ART. Inferences about post-ART repertoire changes are limited because no data were available on ART adherence, viral resistance or therapy changes. Compared with controls, HIV repertoires had narrower CDR3 length ranges, and the network structure pointed to an antigen-experienced repertoire that shifted only slightly toward naive after ART. Because pre-ART samples had limited cell numbers, unsorted PBMC were profiled rather than sorted CD4+ and CD8+ T cells. Limited PBMC availability meant only the TCR beta chain was sequenced, without alpha chain pairing.

About this clone itself: The antigen it binds to is not known. One base away there is no much larger clone; base qualities are not given.

Sequences SGHRS (CDR1) and YFSETQ (CDR2) are obtained from the germline V gene. The CDR3, cysteine through phenylalanine, is 17 amino acids long. The read is trimmed to its CDR3 DNA, 51 bases read in frame from base 1. Relative to germline, V is missing 4 bases and J is missing 7 bases, with 18 bases of the junction outside any gene match. Inclusion was restricted to participants for whom at least one PBMC sample before ART initiation and at least two post-ART samples were available. Treatment was received in the United States of America by all participants with HIV. Before DNA extraction, cryopreserved samples containing roughly 0.9-11 million PBMC were thawed and washed. At the time of the earliest PBMC sample, participants with HIV were aged between roughly 20 and 60 years. PBMC samples were contributed by each participant from 1-4 timepoints before ART initiation and 2-8 timepoints after ART initiation, with a median of 7 samples. Serial HIV viral load, CD4+ T-cell count, ART history and demographic data were obtained for every participant. Genomic DNA was extracted from unsorted PBMC with a Qiagen kit on a QIAcube, processed in batches of 12 samples.

The immunoSEQ hsTCRB v3.0 assay was used at survey level resolution for TRB variable region sequencing. The target sequencing depth for TRB was roughly 35,000-50,000 T-cell genomes per sample. An Illumina MiSeq with a v3 150-cycle kit was used to sequence the pooled TRB libraries. In the authors' own workflow: Repertoire analysis ran in R within a reproducible Nextflow workflow covering QC, data transformation and analysis. LymphoSeq2, an R package for exploring AIRR-Seq data, was used to implement the custom analyses. A handful of samples yielding fewer than 5000 total TRB sequences were excluded, leaving 150 to 200 analyzed HIV repertoires. Of the approximately 190 retained HIV repertoires, approximately 60 were collected before and around 130 after ART initiation. Repertoires were downsampled to 5000 TRB nucleotide sequences, with summary statistics averaged over 100 downsampling iterations. Only TRB sequences with CDR3 regions of at least seven amino acids were retained for analysis. A Shannon entropy-derived clonality score and the Gini coefficient were used to measure diversity. In the repertoire networks, any two of the top 5000 CDR3 amino acid sequences were connected whenever the two sequences differed by an edit distance of one. Antigen specificity groups and MHC restriction were predicted for TRB CDR3 amino acid sequences with GLIPH2. Known CMV, EBV, HIV or tissue antigen associations were flagged by matching CDR3 amino acid sequences against VDJdb and McPAS-TCR. Pre-ART, post-ART and control groups were compared with Wilcoxon signed-rank tests and Holm-Bonferroni correction. The immuneACCESS repertoire file appears here via TCRdb, limited to in-frame rearrangements. These files lack a portion of the clones; in checked studies, under half of the deficit traces to unresolved V genes, and the cause of the others is not known. V and J calls and clone size are those listed in that table; D and trimming were worked out from the DNA. The sample profile shows around 19,000 clones; over 70% of them were found once. In total, the top ten clones hold roughly 10% of the sample.

Source: unsorted PBMCs, taken 0.3 years before starting antiretroviral therapy. The TCR was taken from a man aged 45-65 years with HIV. The rearrangement combines TRBV5-1 with TRBJ2-5, with 8 bases aligning to TRBD1. The nucleotides are TGCGCCAGCAGCCAGCCCGGGCAGGGGGCGCGAAAGCCGACCCAGTACTTC. It encodes CASSQPGQGARKPTQYF.